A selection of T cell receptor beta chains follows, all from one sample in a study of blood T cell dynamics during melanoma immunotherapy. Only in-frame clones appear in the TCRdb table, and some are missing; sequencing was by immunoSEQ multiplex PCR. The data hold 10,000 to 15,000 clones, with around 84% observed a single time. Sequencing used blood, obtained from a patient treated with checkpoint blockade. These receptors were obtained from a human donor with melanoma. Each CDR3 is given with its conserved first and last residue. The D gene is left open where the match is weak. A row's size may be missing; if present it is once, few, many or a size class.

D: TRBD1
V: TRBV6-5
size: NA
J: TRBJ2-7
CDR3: CASSYGRTGSGEQYF
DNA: TGTGCCAGCAGTTACGGAAGGACAGGGTCTGGGGAGCAGTACTTC

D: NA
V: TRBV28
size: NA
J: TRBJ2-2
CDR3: CASNRQGAGTGELFF
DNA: TGTGCCAGCAACCGCCAGGGCGCTGGGACCGGGGAGCTGTTTTTT

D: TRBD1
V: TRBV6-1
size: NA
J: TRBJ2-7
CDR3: CASSVEGGQGVYEQYF
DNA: TGTGCCAGCAGTGTCGAGGGGGGACAGGGTGTCTACGAGCAGTACTTC

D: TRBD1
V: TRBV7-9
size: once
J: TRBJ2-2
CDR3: CASSFPRQGETGELFF
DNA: TGTGCCAGCAGCTTTCCGCGGCAGGGGGAAACCGGGGAGCTGTTTTTT

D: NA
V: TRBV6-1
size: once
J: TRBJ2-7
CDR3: CASSEDPGPSYEQYF
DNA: TGTGCCAGCAGTGAAGACCCGGGACCCTCCTACGAGCAGTACTTC

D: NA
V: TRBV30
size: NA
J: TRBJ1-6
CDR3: CAWTQGFFTSPLHF
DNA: TGTGCCTGGACCCAGGGTTTTTTCACTTCACCCCTCCACTTT

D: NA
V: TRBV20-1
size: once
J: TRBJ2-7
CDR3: CSARVTRGQYF
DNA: TGCAGTGCTAGAGTAACCCGGGGGCAGTACTTC

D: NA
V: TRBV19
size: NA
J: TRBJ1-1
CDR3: CASTIGGAYTEAFF
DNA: TGTGCCAGCACCATAGGGGGGGCATACACTGAAGCTTTCTTT

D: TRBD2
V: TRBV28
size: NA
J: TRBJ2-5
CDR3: CASSSSAGGSVQTQYF
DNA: TGTGCCAGCAGTTCCTCAGCGGGGGGGAGCGTTCAGACCCAGTACTTC

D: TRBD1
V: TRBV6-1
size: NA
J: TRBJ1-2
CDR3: CASRGQGGFYGYTF
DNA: TGTGCCAGCAGGGGACAGGGCGGGTTCTATGGCTACACCTTC

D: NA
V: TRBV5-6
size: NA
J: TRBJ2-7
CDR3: CASSSRQGNQKQYF
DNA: TGTGCCAGCAGCTCGAGGCAGGGGAATCAAAAGCAGTACTTC

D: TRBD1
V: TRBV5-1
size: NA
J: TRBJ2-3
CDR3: CASSLGQGGTDTQYF
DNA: TGCGCCAGCAGCTTAGGACAGGGGGGCACAGATACGCAGTATTTT

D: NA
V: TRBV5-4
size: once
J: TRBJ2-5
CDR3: CASSLVSEETQYF
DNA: TGTGCCAGCAGCTTGGTTTCGGAAGAGACCCAGTACTTC

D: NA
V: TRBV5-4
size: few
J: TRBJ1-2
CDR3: CASSPGYGYTF
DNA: TGTGCCAGCAGCCCCGGTTATGGCTACACCTTC

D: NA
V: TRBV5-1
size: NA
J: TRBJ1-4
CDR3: CASSETTGTNEKLFF
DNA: TGCGCCAGCAGCGAGACGACAGGAACTAATGAAAAACTGTTTTTT

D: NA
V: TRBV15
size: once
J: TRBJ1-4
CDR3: CATSSTPVGVTNEKLFF
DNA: TGTGCCACCAGCAGCACACCAGTTGGGGTGACTAATGAAAAACTGTTTTTT

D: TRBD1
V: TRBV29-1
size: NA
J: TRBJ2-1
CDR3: CSAPGTESRNEQFF
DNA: TGCAGCGCACCGGGGACAGAGTCACGCAATGAGCAGTTCTTC

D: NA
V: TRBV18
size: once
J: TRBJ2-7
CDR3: CASSQMESSFASSYEQYF
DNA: TGTGCCAGCTCTCAGATGGAATCTTCGTTTGCAAGCTCCTACGAGCAGTACTTC

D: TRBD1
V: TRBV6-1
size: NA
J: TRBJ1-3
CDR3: CASSEGPRTGPGNTIYF
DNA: TGTGCCAGCAGTGAAGGTCCAAGGACAGGGCCTGGAAACACCATATATTTT

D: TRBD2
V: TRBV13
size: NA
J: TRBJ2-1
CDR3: CASSFGTSGTNEQFF
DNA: TGTGCCAGCAGCTTTGGGACTAGCGGGACTAATGAGCAGTTCTTC

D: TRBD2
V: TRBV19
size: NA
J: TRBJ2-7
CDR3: CASSYGTSGGWYEQYF
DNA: TGTGCCAGTAGTTACGGGACTAGCGGGGGTTGGTACGAGCAGTACTTC

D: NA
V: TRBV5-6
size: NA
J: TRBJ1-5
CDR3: CASSLAGGQDQPQHF
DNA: TGTGCCAGCAGCTTGGCGGGTGGGCAGGATCAGCCCCAGCATTTT

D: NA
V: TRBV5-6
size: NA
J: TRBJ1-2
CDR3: CASRSGLGRKYGYTF
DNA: TGTGCCAGCAGGTCGGGATTGGGACGGAAGTATGGCTACACCTTC

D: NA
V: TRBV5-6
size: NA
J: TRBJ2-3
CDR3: CASSRGFIVDTQYF
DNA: TGTGCCAGCAGTAGGGGGTTCATAGTAGATACGCAGTATTTT

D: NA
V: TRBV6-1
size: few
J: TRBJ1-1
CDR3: CASSEAGSLHTEAFF
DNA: TGTGCCAGCAGTGAAGCCGGGTCTTTGCACACTGAAGCTTTCTTT

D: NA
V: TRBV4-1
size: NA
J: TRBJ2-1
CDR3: CASSQAPRASYNEQFF
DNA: TGCGCCAGCAGCCAAGCGCCTCGGGCCTCCTACAATGAGCAGTTCTTC

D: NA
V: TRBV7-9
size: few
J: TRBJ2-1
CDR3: CASSWGRLGEEQFF
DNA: TGTGCCAGCAGCTGGGGACGCCTAGGGGAGGAGCAGTTCTTC

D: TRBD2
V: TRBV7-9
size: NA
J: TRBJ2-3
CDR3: CASERGGTDTQYF
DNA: TGTGCCAGCGAGCGGGGGGGCACAGATACGCAGTATTTT

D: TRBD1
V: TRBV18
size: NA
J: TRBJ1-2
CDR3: CASSPGTAVDGYTF
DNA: TGTGCCAGCTCACCCGGGACAGCGGTTGATGGCTACACCTTC

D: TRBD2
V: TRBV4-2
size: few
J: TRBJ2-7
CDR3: CASKASGGDEQYF
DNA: TGTGCCAGCAAGGCTAGCGGGGGGGACGAGCAGTACTTC

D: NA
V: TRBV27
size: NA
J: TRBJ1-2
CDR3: CASSPFAGLYGYTF
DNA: TGTGCCAGCAGTCCTTTTGCAGGCCTCTATGGCTACACCTTC

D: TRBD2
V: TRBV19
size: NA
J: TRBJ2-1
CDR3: CASSISPSGSEEQFF
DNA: TGTGCCAGTAGTATCTCCCCTAGCGGGAGTGAAGAGCAGTTCTTC

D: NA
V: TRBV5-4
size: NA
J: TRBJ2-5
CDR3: CASSLGGSSNRETQYF
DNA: TGTGCCAGCAGCTTGGGTGGGTCCAGCAATAGAGAGACCCAGTACTTC

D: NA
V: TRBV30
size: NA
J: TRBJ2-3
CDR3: CAWRGLGADTQYF
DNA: TGTGCCTGGAGGGGACTGGGGGCAGATACGCAGTATTTT

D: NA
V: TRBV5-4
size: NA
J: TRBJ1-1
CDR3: CASSSAPNTEAFF
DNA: TGTGCCAGCAGCTCCGCCCCGAACACTGAAGCTTTCTTT

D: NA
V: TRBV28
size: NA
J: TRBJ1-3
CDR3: CASLDGTSGNTIYF
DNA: TGTGCCAGCTTAGACGGAACCTCTGGAAACACCATATATTTT

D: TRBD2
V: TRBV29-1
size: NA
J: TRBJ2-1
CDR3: CSVQPSGGGSDNEQFF
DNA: TGCAGCGTTCAGCCTAGCGGGGGGGGATCTGATAATGAGCAGTTCTTC

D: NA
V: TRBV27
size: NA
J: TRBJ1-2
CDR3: CASSSVAANYGYTF
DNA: TGTGCCAGCAGTTCTGTGGCAGCTAACTATGGCTACACCTTC

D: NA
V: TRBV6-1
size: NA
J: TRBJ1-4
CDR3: CAPTDAGVGERLFF
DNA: TGTGCCCCCACCGACGCGGGGGTCGGTGAAAGACTGTTTTTT

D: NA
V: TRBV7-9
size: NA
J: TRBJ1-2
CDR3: CASSGGASVGYTF
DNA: TGTGCCAGCTCTGGTGGGGCTTCGGTTGGCTACACCTTC

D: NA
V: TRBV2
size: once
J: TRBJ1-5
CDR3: CASSDRTSNQPQHF
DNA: TGTGCCAGCAGTGACAGGACTAGCAATCAGCCCCAGCATTTT

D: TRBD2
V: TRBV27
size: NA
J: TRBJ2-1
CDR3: CASSFTSGRSVQFF
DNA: TGTGCCAGCAGTTTTACTAGCGGGAGGTCGGTGCAGTTCTTC

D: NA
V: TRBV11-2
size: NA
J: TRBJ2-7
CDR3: CASSLGTNYEQYF
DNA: TGTGCCAGCAGCTTGGGGACAAACTACGAGCAGTACTTC

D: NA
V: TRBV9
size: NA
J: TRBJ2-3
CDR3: CASSVGGLTDTQYF
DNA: TGTGCCAGCAGCGTAGGGGGCCTGACAGATACGCAGTATTTT

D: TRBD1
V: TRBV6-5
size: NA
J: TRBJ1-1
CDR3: CASSYRDRSNTEAFF
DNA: TGTGCCAGCAGTTACCGGGACAGGAGTAACACTGAAGCTTTCTTT

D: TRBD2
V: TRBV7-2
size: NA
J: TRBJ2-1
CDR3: CASSYGTSDYNEQFF
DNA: TGTGCCAGCAGCTACGGGACTAGCGACTACAATGAGCAGTTCTTC

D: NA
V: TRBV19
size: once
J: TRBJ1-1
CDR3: CASRAVRAGNTEAFF
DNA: TGTGCCAGTAGGGCGGTCAGGGCGGGGAACACTGAAGCTTTCTTT

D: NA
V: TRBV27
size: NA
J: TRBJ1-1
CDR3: CASRKTSNTEAFF
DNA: TGTGCCAGCAGAAAGACAAGCAACACTGAAGCTTTCTTT

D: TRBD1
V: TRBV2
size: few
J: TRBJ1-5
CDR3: CASSDLGTGGQPQHF
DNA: TGTGCCAGCAGTGACCTCGGGACAGGGGGACAGCCCCAGCATTTT

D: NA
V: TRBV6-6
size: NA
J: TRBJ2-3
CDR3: CASSYRRGGDTQYF
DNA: TGTGCCAGCAGTTACAGGAGGGGAGGAGATACGCAGTATTTT

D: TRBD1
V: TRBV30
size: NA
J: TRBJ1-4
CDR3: CAWSVQRQGSEKLFF
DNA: TGTGCCTGGAGTGTACAGAGACAGGGTAGTGAAAAACTGTTTTTT

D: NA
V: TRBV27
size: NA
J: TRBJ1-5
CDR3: CASSSSPGNNQPQHF
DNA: TGTGCCAGCAGTTCTTCTCCTGGGAACAATCAGCCCCAGCATTTT

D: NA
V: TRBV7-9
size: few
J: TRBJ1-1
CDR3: CASSLRITGTEAFF
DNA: TGTGCCAGCAGCTTACGGATAACGGGCACTGAAGCTTTCTTT

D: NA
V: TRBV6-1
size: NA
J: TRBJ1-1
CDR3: CASSEHLNTEAFF
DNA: TGTGCCAGCAGTGAGCACCTGAACACTGAAGCTTTCTTT

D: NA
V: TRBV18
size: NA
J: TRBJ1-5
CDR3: CASSPEAGSDQPQHF
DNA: TGTGCCAGCTCACCAGAGGCAGGGTCCGATCAGCCCCAGCATTTT